This T cell receptor (beta chain) was sequenced for a study of response to subunit inactivated influenza vaccine. Study conclusions and caveats: Only a handful of new T cells, the authors suggested, are recruited with each seasonal influenza vaccination.

Trimming shortened V by 0 bases and J by 7 bases, and 9 bases separated the two germline ends. CDR1 SGHTA and CDR2 FQGNSA come from the germline V gene. This CDR3 spans 13 amino acids. TCRdb re-derived calls from the RT-PCR reads in MiXCR, one entry per CDR3 protein. Of over 750,000 distinct CDR3 sequences in the sample, around 20% were seen once. At least ten counts were recorded for this clonotype. Its antigen is still unknown. This TCR derives from a man between 50 and 59 years old who received an inactivated influenza vaccine. The V call is TRBV7-2, the J call TRBJ1-2; D is undetermined. The source was PBMCs from blood, collected 5 days after vaccination. For the CDR3, the DNA is TGTGCCAGCAGCTTAGCGCTAGAGGGTGGCTACACCTTC. It translates to CASSLALEGGYTF.